A single sample is the source of the 9 T cell receptor beta chains below, sequenced in a study of T cells after yellow fever vaccination. TCRdb reanalysed the 5' RACE reads using MiXCR and keeps one entry per CDR3 protein. The repertoire holds around 320,000 distinct CDR3 sequences, about 11% seen once, with roughly 3% in the top ten. This specimen consisted of CD4+ T cells sorted from PBMCs, obtained 45 days after the yellow fever booster vaccination. The receptors come from a young man who received the YFV17D yellow fever vaccine.

This clonotype appeared a few times. This sequence joins TRBV7-2 and TRBJ1-5; no reliable D call. The V gene's germline CDR1 is SGHTA and CDR2 FQGNSA. V gave up 3 bases and J gave up 5 bases, with 5 bases separating them. This CDR3 region has 12 residues. In DNA, the CDR3 is TGTGCCAGCAGCTTTCTACATCAGCCCCAGCATTTT. Encoded protein: CASSFLHQPQHF.

The rearrangement uses TRBV9 and TRBJ2-7; TRBD2 agrees at 7 bases. Germline V gene sequence: CDR1 SGDLS, CDR2 YYNGEE. The CDR3 is 15 residues long. The junction had 5 bases not matched to a gene; V was cut back by 0 bases and J by 2 bases. CDR3 residues: CASSVDPGGTYEQYF. DNA of the CDR3: TGTGCCAGCAGCGTAGATCCCGGGGGGACCTACGAGCAGTACTTC.

There are many counts of this clonotype. The chain has TRBV4-2 and TRBJ2-1; D could derive from TRBD1 or TRBD2 (6 bases each). The CDR3 is 15 residues long. CDR1 and CDR2 from the germline V gene are LGHNA and YNFKEQ. Trimming shortened V by 4 bases and J by 8 bases, and 18 bases separated the two germline ends. The CDR3 region has the DNA TGTGCCAGCAGCCCGCGTATTGGGGGGCTAGATGAGCAGTTCTTC. Translating it yields CASSPRIGGLDEQFF.

In this sample, this clonotype turned up a few times. CDR3 residues: CASSRPGEGANEQFF. The CDR3 DNA is TGTGCCAGCAGCCGACCTGGGGAGGGGGCGAATGAGCAGTTCTTC. The V gene is TRBV4-2, the J gene TRBJ2-1, with D perhaps being TRBD1 or TRBD2 (7 bases each). This CDR3 is built from 15 residues. The germline V gene has CDR1 LGHNA and CDR2 YNFKEQ. Deletions cut 4 bases from V and 7 bases from J, with 17 bases between.

This clonotype has ten or more counts. V gene TRBV14 combines with J gene TRBJ2-1, with 11 bases fitting TRBD2. Losses at the gene ends were 3 bases for V and 0 bases for J; bases not matched to a gene: 10. CDR1 is SGHDN and CDR2 is FVKESK in the germline V gene. This CDR3 has 19 amino acids. Here the CDR3 reads CASSQMTSGTWSSYNEQFF. The DNA for the CDR3 is TGTGCCAGCAGCCAGATGACTAGCGGGACATGGAGCTCCTACAATGAGCAGTTCTTC.

This clonotype was seen a few times. The chain uses TRBV7-2 and TRBJ1-1, with no clear D. V lost 1 base to trimming and J lost 7 bases, with 16 bases between them. Germline CDR1 and CDR2: SGHTA and FQGNSA. This CDR3 contains 15 residues. CDR3 nucleotides: TGTGCCAGCAGCTTAGAGGCCCCACCTTGGGGTGAAGCTTTCTTT. This codes for CASSLEAPPWGEAFF.

The chain recombines TRBV11-3 with TRBJ2-3; D not resolved. This CDR3 has 13 amino acids. CDR1 and CDR2 (germline): SGHNT, YENEEA. The germline V and J ends were trimmed by 3 bases and 4 bases, with 8 bases remaining between them. In DNA, the CDR3 is TGTGCCAGCAGCTTGTTAGCAGCAGATACGCAGTATTTT. Its protein is CASSLLAADTQYF.

CDR3 region: CASSVTGSYEQYV. In nucleotides, the CDR3 is TGTGCCAGCAGTGTTACAGGTTCCTACGAGCAGTACGTC. V and J are TRBV25-1 and TRBJ2-7, with a weak D call TRBD1 (5 bases). Trimming removed 4 bases at V and 1 base at J, with 8 bases between. The CDR3 spans 13 residues. Germline CDR1 and CDR2: MGHDK and SYGVNS.

Only a few counts were recorded for this clonotype. V is TRBV9 and J is TRBJ2-3, with unresolved D. V was cut by 0 bases and J by 4 bases, with 12 bases left in between. Germline CDR1 and CDR2: SGDLS and YYNGEE. This CDR3 contains 15 residues. CDR3 DNA sequence: TGTGCCAGCAGCGTAGCTGCCCAGGTTCCAGATACGCAGTATTTT. Amino acid sequence: CASSVAAQVPDTQYF.